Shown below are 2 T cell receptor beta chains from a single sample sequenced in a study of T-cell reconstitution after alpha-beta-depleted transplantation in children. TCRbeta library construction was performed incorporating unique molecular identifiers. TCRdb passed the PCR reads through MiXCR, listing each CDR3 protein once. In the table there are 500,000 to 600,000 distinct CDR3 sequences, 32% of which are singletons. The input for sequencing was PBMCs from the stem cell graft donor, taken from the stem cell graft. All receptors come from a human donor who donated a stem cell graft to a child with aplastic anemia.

CDR3 coding DNA: TGCGCCAGCAGCCTTGAGCGGGACTACCTAGAGACCCAGTACTTC. Its protein is CASSLERDYLETQYF. This rearrangement joins TRBV4-3 to TRBJ2-5; 7 bases line up with TRBD2. This CDR3 is built from 15 residues. Germline values: CDR1 LGHNA, CDR2 YSLEER. Trimming removed 4 bases from V and 4 bases from J; junction bases left unmatched: 9.

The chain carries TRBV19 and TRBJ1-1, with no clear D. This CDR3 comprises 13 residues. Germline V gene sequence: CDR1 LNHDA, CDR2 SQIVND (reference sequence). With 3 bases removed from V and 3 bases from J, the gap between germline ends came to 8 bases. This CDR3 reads CASSMLGYTEAFF. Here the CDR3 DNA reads TGTGCCAGTAGTATGTTGGGATACACTGAAGCTTTCTTT.